One T cell receptor (beta chain) is described in this entry. Its antigen remains unidentified. V lost 2 bases, J lost 5 bases, and 11 bases lay in between. CDR1 SGDLS and CDR2 YYNGEE come from the germline V gene. CDR3 length equals 14 residues. Recruitment of CD4+ T-LGLL patients was in Padova, Helsinki and Shinshu. The sample belongs to a study of STAT5B mutations in CD4+ large granular lymphocyte leukemia. Study context: Anti-CD4 microbead selection came after CD8+ cell depletion in cryopreserved samples.

The assay was run at survey level. Only in-frame clones appear in the TCRdb table, and some are missing; sequencing was by immunoSEQ multiplex PCR. The sample has 7,400 or so clones, roughly 80% seen once; the top ten hold about 72%. Broader study findings: The CD4+ versus CD8+ T-LGLL clonality difference may reflect limited sample size.

Sequencing input: PBMCs. The chain couples TRBV9 to TRBJ2-1, with D possibly being TRBD1 or TRBD2 (5 bases each). This clonotype was obtained from a woman in her fifties or sixties with CD4+ T-cell large granular lymphocyte leukemia. CDR3 coding DNA: TGTGCCAGCAGCGTGGGGGTGGATAACAATGAGCAGTTCTTC. Amino acid sequence: CASSVGVDNNEQFF.